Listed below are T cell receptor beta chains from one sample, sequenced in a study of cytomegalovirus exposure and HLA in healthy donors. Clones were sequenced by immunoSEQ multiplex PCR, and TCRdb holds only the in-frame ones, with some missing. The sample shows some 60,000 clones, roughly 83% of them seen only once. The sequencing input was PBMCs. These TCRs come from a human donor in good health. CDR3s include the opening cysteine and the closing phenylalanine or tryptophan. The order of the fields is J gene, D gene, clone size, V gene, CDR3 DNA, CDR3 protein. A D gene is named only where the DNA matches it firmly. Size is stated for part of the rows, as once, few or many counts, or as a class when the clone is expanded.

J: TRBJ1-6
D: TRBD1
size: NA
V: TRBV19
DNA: TGTGCCACCGCCCCTCGGGACAGCGATAATTCACCCCTCCACTTT
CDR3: CATAPRDSDNSPLHF

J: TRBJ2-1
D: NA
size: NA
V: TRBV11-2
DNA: TGTGCCAGCAGCCGCAGGGCCGAGCAGTTCTTC
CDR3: CASSRRAEQFF

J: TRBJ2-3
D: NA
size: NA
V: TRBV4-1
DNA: TGCGCCAGCAGCCAAGGGGTCTTACGGGCAGATACGCAGTATTTT
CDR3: CASSQGVLRADTQYF

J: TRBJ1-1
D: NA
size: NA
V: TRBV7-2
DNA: TGTGCCAGCAGCTTATTTACCGGTTCCGCGGGGGGCACTGAAGCTTTCTTT
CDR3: CASSLFTGSAGGTEAFF

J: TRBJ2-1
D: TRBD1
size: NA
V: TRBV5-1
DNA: TGCGCCAGCAGCCCCCGGGACAGAACCTACAATGAGCAGTTCTTC
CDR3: CASSPRDRTYNEQFF

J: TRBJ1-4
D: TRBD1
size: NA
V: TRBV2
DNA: TGTGCCAGCAGTGTAGCCCCAGGACAGGTTAATGAAAAACTGTTTTTT
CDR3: CASSVAPGQVNEKLFF

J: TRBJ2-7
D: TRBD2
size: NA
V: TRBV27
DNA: TGTGCCAGCAGACGTCTAGCGGTCAGGAGCTCCTACGAGCAGTACTTC
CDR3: CASRRLAVRSSYEQYF

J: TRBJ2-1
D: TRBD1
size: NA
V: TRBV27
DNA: TGTGCCAGCAGTCAAACGACAGGGTTCAATGAGCAGTTCTTC
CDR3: CASSQTTGFNEQFF

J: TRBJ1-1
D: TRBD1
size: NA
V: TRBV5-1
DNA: TGCGCCAGCCGACAGGGGGGGACAACAAGGACTGAAGCTTTCTTT
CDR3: CASRQGGTTRTEAFF

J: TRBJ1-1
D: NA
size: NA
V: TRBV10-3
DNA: TGTGCCATCAAAATCGACACTTCCGGCACTGAAGCTTTCTTT
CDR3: CAIKIDTSGTEAFF

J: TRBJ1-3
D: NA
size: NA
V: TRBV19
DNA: TGTGCCAGTAGTATTTCGGGGGGTAATGGAAACACCATATATTTT
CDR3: CASSISGGNGNTIYF

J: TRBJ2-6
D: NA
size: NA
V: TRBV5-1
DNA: TGCGCCAGCAGCTTGGCCCCGGGTACTGGGGCCAACGTCCTGACTTTC
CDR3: CASSLAPGTGANVLTF

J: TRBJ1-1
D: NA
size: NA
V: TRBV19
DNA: TGTGCCAGTAGTATAGATCCGTTCGGGGGCACTGAAGCTTTCTTT
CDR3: CASSIDPFGGTEAFF

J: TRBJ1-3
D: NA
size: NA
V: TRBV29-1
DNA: TGCAGCGTTGAGACAGTCTCTGGAAACACCATATATTTT
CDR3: CSVETVSGNTIYF

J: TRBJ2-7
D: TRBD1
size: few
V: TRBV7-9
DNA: TGTGCCAGCAGCTCGACAGGGCGCTACGAGCAGTACTTC
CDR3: CASSSTGRYEQYF

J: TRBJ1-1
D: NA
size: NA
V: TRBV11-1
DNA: TGTGCCAGCAGCTTGGTACCAGGGCTTGAAGCTTTCTTT
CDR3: CASSLVPGLEAFF

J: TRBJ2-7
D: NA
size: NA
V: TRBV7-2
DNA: TGTGCCAGCAGCTTAGAGTGGCGGGGGCCCTACGAGCAGTACTTC
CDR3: CASSLEWRGPYEQYF